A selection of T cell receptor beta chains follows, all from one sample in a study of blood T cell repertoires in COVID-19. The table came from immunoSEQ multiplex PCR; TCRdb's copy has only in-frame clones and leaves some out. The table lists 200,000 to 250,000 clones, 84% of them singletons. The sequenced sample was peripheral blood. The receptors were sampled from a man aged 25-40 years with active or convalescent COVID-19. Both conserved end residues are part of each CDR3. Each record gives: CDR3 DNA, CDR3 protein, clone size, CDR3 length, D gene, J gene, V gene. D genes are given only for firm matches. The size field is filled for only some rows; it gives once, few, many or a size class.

cdr3_nt: TGTGCCAGCAGCTCGGCTAGCGGGGGGTTCTACGAGCAGTACTTC
cdr3_aa: CASSSASGGFYEQYF
clone_size: .
cdr3_length: 15
d_call: TRBD2
j_call: TRBJ2-7
v_call: TRBV5-4

cdr3_nt: TGTGCCAGAAGCAGACTAGCGGGGGCAAAGGACGAGCAGTACTTC
cdr3_aa: CARSRLAGAKDEQYF
clone_size: .
cdr3_length: 15
d_call: .
j_call: TRBJ2-7
v_call: TRBV21-1

cdr3_nt: TGTGCCAGCAGTGATCGGGACAGGAAAGGCACCGGGGAGCTGTTTTTT
cdr3_aa: CASSDRDRKGTGELFF
clone_size: .
cdr3_length: 16
d_call: TRBD1
j_call: TRBJ2-2
v_call: TRBV25-1

cdr3_nt: TGTGCCAGCAGCTTAGTTCGGGGACAGCTCGGGGAGCTGTTTTTT
cdr3_aa: CASSLVRGQLGELFF
clone_size: .
cdr3_length: 15
d_call: TRBD1
j_call: TRBJ2-2
v_call: TRBV7-6

cdr3_nt: TGTGCCACCGAGCTCTATGGCTACACCTTC
cdr3_aa: CATELYGYTF
clone_size: .
cdr3_length: 10
d_call: .
j_call: TRBJ1-2
v_call: TRBV6-5

cdr3_nt: TGCAGTGCTAGTCCTATAGCGGTGGGCATGGAGACCCAGTACTTC
cdr3_aa: CSASPIAVGMETQYF
clone_size: .
cdr3_length: 15
d_call: .
j_call: TRBJ2-5
v_call: TRBV20-1

cdr3_nt: TGTGCCAGTAGTCTTACCCCCGGGACAGGGGGCCGCTTAGTCCTGACTTTC
cdr3_aa: CASSLTPGTGGRLVLTF
clone_size: .
cdr3_length: 17
d_call: TRBD1
j_call: TRBJ2-6
v_call: TRBV19

cdr3_nt: TGCGCCAGCAGCGGGGGGACAGCAAACACAGATACGCAGTATTTT
cdr3_aa: CASSGGTANTDTQYF
clone_size: .
cdr3_length: 15
d_call: .
j_call: TRBJ2-3
v_call: TRBV5-1

cdr3_nt: TGTGCCAGCAGCGTAGAAGGGGGTGGTTACGAGCAGTACTTC
cdr3_aa: CASSVEGGGYEQYF
clone_size: .
cdr3_length: 14
d_call: .
j_call: TRBJ2-7
v_call: TRBV9

cdr3_nt: TGCGCCAGCAGGTATCCTACTAGTTACGAGCAGTACTTC
cdr3_aa: CASRYPTSYEQYF
clone_size: .
cdr3_length: 13
d_call: .
j_call: TRBJ2-7
v_call: TRBV10-2

cdr3_nt: TGCGCCAGCAGCTTGGCCGTCGGGGACGAGCAGTACTTC
cdr3_aa: CASSLAVGDEQYF
clone_size: .
cdr3_length: 13
d_call: .
j_call: TRBJ2-7
v_call: TRBV5-1

cdr3_nt: TGTGCCAGCAGCGAAAGGAGACCAAACACTGAAGCTTTCTTT
cdr3_aa: CASSERRPNTEAFF
clone_size: few
cdr3_length: 14
d_call: .
j_call: TRBJ1-1
v_call: TRBV27

cdr3_nt: TGTGCCTGGAGTGTAGATCGGGGGGCGGAGAACACTGAAGCTTTCTTT
cdr3_aa: CAWSVDRGAENTEAFF
clone_size: .
cdr3_length: 16
d_call: .
j_call: TRBJ1-1
v_call: TRBV30

cdr3_nt: TGTGCCAGCAGCTTAGGTGGCAGGGGCGCCCAGCCCCAGCATTTT
cdr3_aa: CASSLGGRGAQPQHF
clone_size: .
cdr3_length: 15
d_call: .
j_call: TRBJ1-5
v_call: TRBV7-8